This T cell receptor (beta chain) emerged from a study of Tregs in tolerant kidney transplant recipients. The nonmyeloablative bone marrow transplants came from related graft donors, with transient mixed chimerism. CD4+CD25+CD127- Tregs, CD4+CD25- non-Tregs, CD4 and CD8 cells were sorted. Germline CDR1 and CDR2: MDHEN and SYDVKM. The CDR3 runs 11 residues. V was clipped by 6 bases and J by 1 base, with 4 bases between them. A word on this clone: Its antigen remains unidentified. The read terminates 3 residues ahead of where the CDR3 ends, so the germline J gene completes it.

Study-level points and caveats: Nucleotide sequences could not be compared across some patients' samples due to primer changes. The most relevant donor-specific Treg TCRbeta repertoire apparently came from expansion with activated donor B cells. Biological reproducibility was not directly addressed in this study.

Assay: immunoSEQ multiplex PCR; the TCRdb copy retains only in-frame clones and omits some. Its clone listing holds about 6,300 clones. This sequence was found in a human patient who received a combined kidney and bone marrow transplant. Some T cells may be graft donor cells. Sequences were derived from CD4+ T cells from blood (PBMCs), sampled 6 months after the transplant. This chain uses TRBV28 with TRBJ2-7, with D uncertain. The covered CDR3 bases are TGTGCCAGCAGAAGGTCCTACGAG. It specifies CASRRSYE. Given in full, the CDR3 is CASRRSYEQYF.